The following is a T cell receptor (beta chain) sequence with its context. Trimming left V 5 bases short and J 0 bases short, with 15 bases between. This CDR3 spans 16 amino acids. Per germline, CDR1 MNHEY and CDR2 SMNVEV (reference sequence). These data belong to a study of T cells in Graves' hyperthyroidism and ophthalmopathy. Amplified regions were TCR beta CDR3 sequences from RNA transcripts. The primer set for the first-round RT-PCR of the TCR CDR3 was HTBI. TCRdb called the multiplex PCR reads again in MiXCR, with one record for every CDR3 protein. This sample yields more than 600,000 distinct CDR3 sequences, of which less than 20% are seen a single time; under 9.5% belongs to the top ten.

V usage is TRBV27 and J usage is TRBJ2-3, with unresolved D. The sequence came from a man aged 18 to 30 with Graves' hyperthyroidism. Sequenced input: blood. CDR3 coding DNA: TGTGCCAGCAGTGTCCGTGGCAGTACTAGCACAGATACGCAGTATTTT. Its translation: CASSVRGSTSTDTQYF.